The 6 T cell receptor beta chains reported below all come from one sample, sequenced in a study of T cells and Merkel cell carcinoma outcomes. TCRdb's copy holds only in-frame clones and misses some; the assay was immunoSEQ multiplex PCR. The sample includes about 2,100 clones, roughly 92% seen only once; the top ten take approximately 1.9%. Sequencing was done on a sample of tumor tissue from Merkel cell carcinoma. These receptors all come from a human donor with Merkel cell carcinoma.

The chain couples TRBV5-6 to TRBJ1-2, with 7 bases lining up with TRBD1. The CDR3 contains 16 residues. The germline V gene encodes CDR1 SGHDT and CDR2 YYEEEE. V shed 0 bases and J 2 bases; nucleotides not matched to a gene: 7. As DNA, the CDR3 is TGTGCCAGCAGCTTGGCCTACGGGGGACAGAACTATGGCTACACCTTC. This encodes CASSLAYGGQNYGYTF.

The chain carries TRBV28 and TRBJ2-3; D unresolved. The CDR3 covers 12 residues. Germline V gene data show CDR1 as MDHEN and CDR2 as SYDVKM. V was cut by 3 bases and J by 3 bases, with 4 bases left in between. The CDR3, as DNA: TGTGCCAGCAGTTTTGAAACAGATACGCAGTATTTT. It yields the protein CASSFETDTQYF.

The CDR3 sequence is CASSLSGRTADTQYF. The CDR3 DNA reads as TGTGCCAGCAGCCTTAGCGGGAGGACGGCAGATACGCAGTATTTT. The chain combines TRBV11-2 with TRBJ2-3, with TRBD2 matching over 10 bases. Germline-derived CDR1 and CDR2 are SGHAT and FQNNGV. With 5 bases clipped from V and 4 bases from J, the junction kept 6 bases outside the gene matches. The CDR3 has 15 residues.

V gene TRBV30 combines with J gene TRBJ2-3; TRBD1 is a possible D gene (5 bases). The CDR3 contains 16 residues. The V end was cut by 0 bases, the J end by 2 bases, with 15 bases between. Germline assignment: CDR1 GTSNPN and CDR2 SVGIG (reference sequence). The CDR3 nucleotides are TGTGCCTGGAGTGTACCACGGCCAGGGAACACAGATACGCAGTATTTT. Protein product: CAWSVPRPGNTDTQYF.

This chain uses TRBV5-4 with TRBJ1-2; 7 bases map to TRBD1. CDR1 is SGHNT, CDR2 YYREEE, per germline (reference sequence). Germline trimming cut 6 bases from V and 7 bases from J; bases unmatched to any gene: 15. This CDR3 region has 15 residues. The CDR3 DNA is TGTGCCAGCACCGTTTGGGGGAGGGGGCGCGGTGGCTACACCTTC. Its protein is CASTVWGRGRGGYTF.

The rearrangement links TRBV11-3 to TRBJ1-2, with D perhaps TRBD1 (5 bases). This CDR3 contains 13 residues. The V end was cut by 0 bases, the J end by 8 bases, with 10 bases between. Germline CDR1 and CDR2: SGHNT and YENEEA. The CDR3 DNA reads as TGTGCCAGCAGCTTAGAATCAGGGACCGGCTACACCTTC. It specifies CASSLESGTGYTF. Complete variable domain (other parts from reference TRBV11-3 and TRBJ1-2): EAGVVQSPRYKIIEKKQPVAFWCNPISGHNTLYWYLQNLGQGPELLIRYENEEAVDDSQLPKDRFSAERLKGVDSTLKIQPAELGDSAVYLCASSLESGTGYTFGSGTRLTVV.